This is a list of T cell receptor beta chains from one sample in a study of beta chain features in type 1 diabetes. The method was immunoSEQ multiplex PCR; TCRdb's version includes in-frame clones alone and lacks a portion of them. The sample has hundreds of thousands of clones, 25% to 35% seen once. Material: naive CD4+ T cells from blood. The origin of the receptors is a man in his late teens or twenties in good health. Each CDR3 is given with its conserved first and last residue. The D gene is left open where the match is weak. For some rows the clone size is stated as once, few or many, or as a class when expanded; others skip it.

NA	TRBJ2-5	NA	TRBV6-5	TGTGCCAGCAGTTACGGTGGGGACTCCCAAGAGACCCAGTACTTC	CASSYGGDSQETQYF
TRBD2	TRBJ2-3	few	TRBV30	TGTGCCTGGAGTGACCTAGCGGGCCACACAGATACGCAGTATTTT	CAWSDLAGHTDTQYF
NA	TRBJ2-5	NA	TRBV2	TGTGCCAGCACGTACCAAGAGACCCAGTACTTC	CASTYQETQYF
NA	TRBJ1-1	NA	TRBV7-9	TGTGCCAGCAAGGAAACTGAAGCTTTCTTT	CASKETEAFF
NA	TRBJ2-7	NA	TRBV5-6	TGTGCCAGCAGCGTCGGGACCTACGAGCAGTACTTC	CASSVGTYEQYF
NA	TRBJ2-1	NA	TRBV5-1	TGCGCCAGCAGTTCCGGGTTAGCCAATGAGCAGTTCTTC	CASSSGLANEQFF
NA	TRBJ2-5	few	TRBV4-1	TGCGCCAGCAGCCAAGTTGGGGCCAACCAAGAGACCCAGTACTTC	CASSQVGANQETQYF
NA	TRBJ2-7	NA	TRBV29-1	TGCAGCGTGTACGGGGAAGGGGACGAGCAGTACTTC	CSVYGEGDEQYF
NA	TRBJ2-6	few	TRBV2	TGTGCCAGCAGGGACTCTGGGGCCAACGTCCTGACTTTC	CASRDSGANVLTF
TRBD2	TRBJ2-7	few	TRBV5-1	TGCGCCAGCAGCCCCACAGCGGGAGTGGAGAACGAGCAGTACTTC	CASSPTAGVENEQYF
TRBD2	TRBJ2-1	NA	TRBV29-1	TGCAGCGCTATCCTGGGACTAGCGGGCGTTGAGCAGTTCTTC	CSAILGLAGVEQFF
TRBD2	TRBJ2-7	NA	TRBV30	TGTGCCTGGAGCAAGCGGGGTTTCAACGAGCAGTACTTC	CAWSKRGFNEQYF
NA	TRBJ1-2	NA	TRBV15	TGTGCCACCAGCAGAGATGCCTCTACCTACACCTTC	CATSRDASTYTF
TRBD1	TRBJ1-1	NA	TRBV30	TGTGCCTGGAGTGAGGGACAGGGGAACACTGAAGCTTTCTTT	CAWSEGQGNTEAFF
TRBD1	TRBJ2-1	NA	TRBV18	TGTGCCAGCTCACCTGCGACAGGGAATGAGCAGTTCTTC	CASSPATGNEQFF
NA	TRBJ1-1	few	TRBV30	TGTGCCTGGAAAGTACAAACTGAAGCTTTCTTT	CAWKVQTEAFF
NA	TRBJ1-5	few	TRBV30	TGTGCCTGGAGTGTAGTCTCACCTAATCAGCCCCAGCATTTT	CAWSVVSPNQPQHF
NA	TRBJ2-7	NA	TRBV4-3	TGCGCCAGCAGCCAAGTAGACCGACCGTACGAGCAGTACTTC	CASSQVDRPYEQYF
NA	TRBJ2-7	few	TRBV5-4	TGTGCCAGCAGCTCAACTACAAGCTACGAGCAGTACTTC	CASSSTTSYEQYF
TRBD2	TRBJ2-3	NA	TRBV30	TGTGCCTGGAACCGTGAAGGCGGGAGTAGGAGAGATACGCAGTATTTT	CAWNREGGSRRDTQYF
NA	TRBJ2-7	NA	TRBV10-3	TGTGCAACCAAACTACCCAGGGGTTCCCACGAGCAGTACTTC	CATKLPRGSHEQYF
NA	TRBJ2-4	few	TRBV27	TGTGCCAGCAGTTCAGGGGGGTTTGGCAAAAACATTCAGTACTTC	CASSSGGFGKNIQYF
TRBD2	TRBJ2-5	NA	TRBV14	TGTGCCAGCAGCCAACGGGGGACTAGCGGCCAAGAGACCCAGTACTTC	CASSQRGTSGQETQYF
NA	TRBJ2-1	few	TRBV19	TGTGCCAGTAGTATATTGGACGGGTACAATGAGCAGTTCTTC	CASSILDGYNEQFF
NA	TRBJ2-7	NA	TRBV7-2	TGTGCCAGCAGCTTAGTCCGGGAGCGGTACGAGCAGTACTTC	CASSLVRERYEQYF
TRBD1	TRBJ2-1	NA	TRBV25-1	TGTGCCAGCAGTGAATATGGTGGACAGGGGTCATACAATGAGCAGTTCTTC	CASSEYGGQGSYNEQFF
TRBD2	TRBJ2-3	few	TRBV4-1	TGCGCCAGCAGCCAACTGTCAGCGGGAGGTCAAGATACGCAGTATTTT	CASSQLSAGGQDTQYF
NA	TRBJ1-2	few	TRBV10-3	TGTGCCATCAACTCGGACAGAAGTGGCTACACCTTC	CAINSDRSGYTF
NA	TRBJ1-2	NA	TRBV20-1	TGCAGTGCTAGAGGCGGTGTTGGCTACACCTTC	CSARGGVGYTF
NA	TRBJ2-7	NA	TRBV30	TGTGCCTGGAGTGCGGGCGGACCCGAGCAGTACTTC	CAWSAGGPEQYF
NA	TRBJ2-7	NA	TRBV30	TGTGCCTGGAGGGTAGGGAATATCTACGAGCAGTACTTC	CAWRVGNIYEQYF
TRBD2	TRBJ2-1	few	TRBV7-2	TGTGCCAGCAGCCAGGGACTAGCGGGGGCTTACAATGAGCAGTTCTTC	CASSQGLAGAYNEQFF
NA	TRBJ2-3	NA	TRBV14	TGTGCCAGCAGCCAAGTCCGGGGGAGTTGGAGCACAGATACGCAGTATTTT	CASSQVRGSWSTDTQYF
NA	TRBJ2-3	few	TRBV7-2	TGTGCCAGCAGCTTAGTGGGCGCGGGGAACACAGATACGCAGTATTTT	CASSLVGAGNTDTQYF
NA	TRBJ2-1	NA	TRBV30	TGTGCCTGGAGGGTACCTCTAGCCGATAACAATGAGCAGTTCTTC	CAWRVPLADNNEQFF
NA	TRBJ2-1	NA	TRBV2	TGTGCCAGCAGTGATACGCCGATGACGGTTACCTACAATGAGCAGTTCTTC	CASSDTPMTVTYNEQFF
NA	TRBJ2-3	NA	TRBV28	TGTGCCAGCAGATCCTCCTCGCCTGGGACTTCCCGCACAGATACGCAGTATTTT	CASRSSSPGTSRTDTQYF
TRBD2	TRBJ2-5	NA	TRBV19	TGTGCCAGTAGACGACTAGCGGGAGCGGGAGAGACCCAGTACTTC	CASRRLAGAGETQYF
NA	TRBJ2-2	NA	TRBV27	TGTGCCAGCAGTTTGATGGGGCGAAACACCGGGGAGCTGTTTTTT	CASSLMGRNTGELFF
NA	TRBJ1-2	few	TRBV5-1	TGCGCCAGCAGCCCCGGAGGGACGGCAGATGGCTACACCTTC	CASSPGGTADGYTF
NA	TRBJ2-1	NA	TRBV20-1	TGCAGCCCAGACCGCCGGGACTCGCAGTTCTTC	CSPDRRDSQFF
TRBD1	TRBJ2-7	NA	TRBV7-9	TGTGCCAGCAGCAAGGGACAGGGGGCACCCCACGAGCAGTACTTC	CASSKGQGAPHEQYF
NA	TRBJ2-7	NA	TRBV5-1	TGCGCCAGCAGCTTTGCGCCACAGCCCTACGAGCAGTACTTC	CASSFAPQPYEQYF
TRBD2	TRBJ2-7	NA	TRBV13	TGTGCCAGCAGCAGTACTAGCGTCGCCTACGAGCAGTACTTC	CASSSTSVAYEQYF
NA	TRBJ2-3	NA	TRBV27	TGTGCCAGCAGTTCCAGACAACCTAGCACAGATACGCAGTATTTT	CASSSRQPSTDTQYF
NA	TRBJ1-5	few	TRBV29-1	TGCAGCGTACAAGGCCCCCCAGGGGAGGACAATCAGCCCCAGCATTTT	CSVQGPPGEDNQPQHF
NA	TRBJ2-5	few	TRBV6-6	TGTGCCAGCAGTTACAGAGCGGGAGAGACCCAGTACTTC	CASSYRAGETQYF
NA	TRBJ1-5	NA	TRBV30	TGTGCCTGGAGTGTAGGACGGTCCAATCAGCCCCAGCATTTT	CAWSVGRSNQPQHF
TRBD2	TRBJ2-1	few	TRBV6-1	TGTGCCAGCAGGGACCCAGCGGGAGGCTACAATGAGCAGTTCTTC	CASRDPAGGYNEQFF
TRBD2	TRBJ2-7	few	TRBV2	TGTGCCAGCACTGGACTAGCGGGAGCCTACGAGCAGTACTTC	CASTGLAGAYEQYF
NA	TRBJ1-4	once	TRBV30	TGTGCCTGGAGTGTCAGTAGATTTGAAAAACTGTTTTTT	CAWSVSRFEKLFF
NA	TRBJ2-5	NA	TRBV5-4	TGTGCCAGCAGCTTACAGGGTCTGGCCCAAGAGACCCAGTACTTC	CASSLQGLAQETQYF
NA	TRBJ2-2	NA	TRBV7-2	TGTGCCAGCAGCCCGGGACCACCTGGGGGGCTGTTTTTT	CASSPGPPGGLFF
NA	TRBJ2-7	few	TRBV7-2	TGTGCCAGCAGCTTAGAAGCGGGCCCCTACGAGCAGTACTTC	CASSLEAGPYEQYF
TRBD1	TRBJ1-1	few	TRBV7-9	TGTGCCAGCAGCTCCGGACAGGGGGCGCGAGCTTTCTTT	CASSSGQGARAFF
NA	TRBJ1-1	few	TRBV30	TGTGCCTGGTTTCAGGGGCCGAACACTGAAGCTTTCTTT	CAWFQGPNTEAFF
TRBD2	TRBJ2-5	NA	TRBV11-1	TGTGCCAGCGGACGACTAGCGGTGTACCAAGAGACCCAGTACTTC	CASGRLAVYQETQYF
TRBD2	TRBJ2-1	NA	TRBV7-2	TGTGCCAGCAGCTCGGGGACTAGCGGGATCGATGAGCAGTTCTTC	CASSSGTSGIDEQFF
TRBD2	TRBJ2-3	NA	TRBV30	TGTGCCTGGAGGCCCCGACTAGCGGGAAGCTCTAATACGCAGTATTTT	CAWRPRLAGSSNTQYF